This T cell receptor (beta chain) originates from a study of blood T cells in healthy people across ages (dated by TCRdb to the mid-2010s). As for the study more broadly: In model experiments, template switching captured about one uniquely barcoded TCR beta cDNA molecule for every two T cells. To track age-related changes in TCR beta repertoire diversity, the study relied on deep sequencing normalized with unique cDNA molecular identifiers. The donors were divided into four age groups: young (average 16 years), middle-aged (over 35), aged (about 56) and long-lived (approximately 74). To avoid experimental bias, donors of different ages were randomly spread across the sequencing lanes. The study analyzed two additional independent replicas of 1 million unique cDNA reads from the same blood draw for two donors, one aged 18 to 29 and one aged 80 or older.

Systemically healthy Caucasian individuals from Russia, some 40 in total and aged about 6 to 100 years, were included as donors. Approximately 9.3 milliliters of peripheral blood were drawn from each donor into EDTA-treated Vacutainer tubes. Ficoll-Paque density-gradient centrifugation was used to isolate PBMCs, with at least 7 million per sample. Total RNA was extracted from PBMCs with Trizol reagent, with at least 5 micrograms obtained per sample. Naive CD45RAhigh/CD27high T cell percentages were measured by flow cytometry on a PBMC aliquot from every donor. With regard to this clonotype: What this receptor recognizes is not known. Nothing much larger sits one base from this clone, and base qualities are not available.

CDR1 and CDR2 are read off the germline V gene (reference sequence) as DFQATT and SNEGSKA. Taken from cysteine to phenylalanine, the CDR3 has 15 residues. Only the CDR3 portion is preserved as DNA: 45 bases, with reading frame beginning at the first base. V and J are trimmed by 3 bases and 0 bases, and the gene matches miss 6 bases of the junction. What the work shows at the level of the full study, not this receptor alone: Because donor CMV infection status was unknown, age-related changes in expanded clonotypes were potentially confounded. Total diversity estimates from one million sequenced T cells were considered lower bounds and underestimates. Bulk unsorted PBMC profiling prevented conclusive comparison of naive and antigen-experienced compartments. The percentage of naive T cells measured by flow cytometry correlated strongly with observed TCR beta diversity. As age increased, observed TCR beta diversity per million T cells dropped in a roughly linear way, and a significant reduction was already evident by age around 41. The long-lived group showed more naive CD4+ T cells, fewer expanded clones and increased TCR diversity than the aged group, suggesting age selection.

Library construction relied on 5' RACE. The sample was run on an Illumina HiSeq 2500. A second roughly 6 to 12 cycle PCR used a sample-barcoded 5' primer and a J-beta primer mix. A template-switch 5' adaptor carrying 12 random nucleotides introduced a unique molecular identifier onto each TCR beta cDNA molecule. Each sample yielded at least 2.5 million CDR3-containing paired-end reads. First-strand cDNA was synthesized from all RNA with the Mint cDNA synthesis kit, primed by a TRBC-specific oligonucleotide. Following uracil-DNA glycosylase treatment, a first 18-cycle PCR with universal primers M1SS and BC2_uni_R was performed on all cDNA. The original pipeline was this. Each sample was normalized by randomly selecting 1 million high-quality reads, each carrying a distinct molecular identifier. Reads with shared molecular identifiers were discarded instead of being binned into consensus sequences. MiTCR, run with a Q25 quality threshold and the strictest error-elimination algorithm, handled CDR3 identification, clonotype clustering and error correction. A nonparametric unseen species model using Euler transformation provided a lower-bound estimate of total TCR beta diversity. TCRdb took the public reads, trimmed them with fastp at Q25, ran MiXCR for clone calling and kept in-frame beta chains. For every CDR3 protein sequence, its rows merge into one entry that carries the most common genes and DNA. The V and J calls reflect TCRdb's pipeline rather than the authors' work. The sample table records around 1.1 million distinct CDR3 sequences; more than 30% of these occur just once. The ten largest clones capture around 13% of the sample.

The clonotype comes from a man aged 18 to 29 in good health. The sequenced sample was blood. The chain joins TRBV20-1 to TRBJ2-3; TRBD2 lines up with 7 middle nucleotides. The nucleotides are TGCAGTGCTAGGGCCAGCGGGGAAAGCACAGATACGCAGTATTTT. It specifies CSARASGESTDTQYF.